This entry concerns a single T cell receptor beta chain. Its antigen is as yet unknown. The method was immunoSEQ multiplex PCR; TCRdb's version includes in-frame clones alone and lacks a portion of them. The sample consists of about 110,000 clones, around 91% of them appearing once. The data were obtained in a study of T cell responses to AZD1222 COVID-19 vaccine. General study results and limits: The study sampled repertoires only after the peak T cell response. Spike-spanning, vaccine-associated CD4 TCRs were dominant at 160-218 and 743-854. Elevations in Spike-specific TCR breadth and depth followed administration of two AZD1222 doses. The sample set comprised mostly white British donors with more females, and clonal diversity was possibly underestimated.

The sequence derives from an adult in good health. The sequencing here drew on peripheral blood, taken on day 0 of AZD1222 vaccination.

CDR3 region: CASSNRYGYTF. The CDR3 region has the DNA TGTGCCAGCAGTAATAGGTATGGCTACACCTTC. The chain combines TRBV12-3 or TRBV12-4 with TRBJ1-2; D is unresolved. The ends were cut back, 5 bases at V and 5 bases at J, with 6 bases in the middle. CDR3 length equals 11 residues.